This T cell receptor (beta chain) is drawn from a study of low-dose radiotherapy and immunotherapy resistance in tumors. TRAV- and TRBV-specific primers primed first-strand cDNA, covering alpha and beta chains. For amplifying TCRs, the PCR ran for 15 to 20 cycles with Phusion, which was used together with a constant-region primer and the adapter on the V primers. TCRdb itself ran the reads through MiXCR, one entry per CDR3 protein. Of nearly 60,000 distinct CDR3 sequences listed, under 30% are singletons. This clonotype is medium-sized (0.01 to 0.1%). Trimming pared 6 bases from V and 12 bases from J, leaving 18 bases between. CDR1 and CDR2 (germline): MDHEN, SYDVKM. This CDR3 has 12 amino acids. Time point indicated: after trial treatment. The treatment is: LDRT plus nivolumab, ipilimumab, low-dose cyclophosphamide and aspirin (RACIN trial). The therapy administered to donors comprised nivolumab, ipilimumab, aspirin, low-dose cyclophosphamide and low-dose radiotherapy.

The chain employs TRBV28 and TRBJ2-7; D remains ambiguous. The sample consisted of PBMCs, taken after low-dose radiotherapy plus immunotherapy. This sequence originates from a male donor with prostate cancer. CDR3 sequence: CASRLGRAPVYF. The CDR3 nucleotides are TGTGCCAGCAGGCTGGGCCGGGCCCCGGTGTACTTC.